This T cell receptor beta chain originates from a study of patients with pleural tuberculosis. TCRdb passed the reads through MiXCR, listing each CDR3 protein once. There are tens of thousands of distinct CDR3 sequences in the sample; about 6.8% occur only once, and 15% to 20% lies in the top ten. Concerning this clonotype: A much larger clone lies a single base off, so this may be a read error.

The CDR3 extends over 12 amino acids. Germline assignment: CDR1 MDHEN and CDR2 SYDVKM. The sequence derives from a human donor with pleural tuberculosis. V usage is TRBV28 and J usage is TRBJ2-5; D perhaps matches TRBD2 (5 bases). The CDR3 spells CAISSSQETQCF. The CDR3 DNA is TGTGCCATTTCTAGCAGTCAAGAGACCCAGTGCTTC.